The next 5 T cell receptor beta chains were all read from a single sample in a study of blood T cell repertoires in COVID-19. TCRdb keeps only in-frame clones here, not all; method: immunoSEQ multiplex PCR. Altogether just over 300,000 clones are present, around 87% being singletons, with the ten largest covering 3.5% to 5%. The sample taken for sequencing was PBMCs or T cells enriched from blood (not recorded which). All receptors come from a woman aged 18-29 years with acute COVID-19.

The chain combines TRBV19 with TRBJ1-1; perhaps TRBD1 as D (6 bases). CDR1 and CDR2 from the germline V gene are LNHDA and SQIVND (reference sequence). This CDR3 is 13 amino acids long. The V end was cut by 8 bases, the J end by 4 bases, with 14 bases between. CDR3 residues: CASDPRGRTEAFF. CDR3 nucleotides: TGTGCCAGTGACCCCAGGGGCCGCACTGAAGCTTTCTTT. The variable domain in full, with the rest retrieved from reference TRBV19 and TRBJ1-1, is DGGITQSPKYLFRKEGQNVTLSCEQNLNHDAMYWYRQDPGQGLRLIYYSQIVNDFQKGDIAEGYSVSREKKESFPLTVTSAQKNPTAFYLCASDPRGRTEAFFGQGTRLTVV.

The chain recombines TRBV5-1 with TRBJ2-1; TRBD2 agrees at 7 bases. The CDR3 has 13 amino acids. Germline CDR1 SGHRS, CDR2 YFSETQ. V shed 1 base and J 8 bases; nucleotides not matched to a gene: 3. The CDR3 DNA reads TGCGCCAGCAGCTTGCGAAGCGGGGATGAGCAGTTCTTC. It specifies CASSLRSGDEQFF. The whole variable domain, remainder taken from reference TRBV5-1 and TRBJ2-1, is KAGVTQTPRYLIKTRGQQVTLSCSPISGHRSVSWYQQTPGQGLQFLFEYFSETQRNKGNFPGRFSGRQFSNSRSEMNVSTLELGDSALYLCASSLRSGDEQFFGPGTRLTVL.

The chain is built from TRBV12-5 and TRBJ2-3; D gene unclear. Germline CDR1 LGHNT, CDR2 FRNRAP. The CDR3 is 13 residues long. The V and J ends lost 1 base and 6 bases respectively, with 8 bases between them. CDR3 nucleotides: TGTGCTAGTGGTTTGGCACCGGGTGATACGCAGTATTTT. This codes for CASGLAPGDTQYF.

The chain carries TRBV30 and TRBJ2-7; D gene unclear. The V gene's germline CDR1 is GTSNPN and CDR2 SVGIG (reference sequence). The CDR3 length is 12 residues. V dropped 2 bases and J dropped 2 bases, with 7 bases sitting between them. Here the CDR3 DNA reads TGTGCCTGGAGTCCAGGCACCTACGAGCAGTACTTC. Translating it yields CAWSPGTYEQYF. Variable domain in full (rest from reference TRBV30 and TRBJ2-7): SQTIHQWPATLVQPVGSPLSLECTVEGTSNPNLYWYRQAAGRGLQLLFYSVGIGQISSEVPQNLSASRPQDRQFILSSKKLLLSDSGFYLCAWSPGTYEQYFGPGTRLTVT.

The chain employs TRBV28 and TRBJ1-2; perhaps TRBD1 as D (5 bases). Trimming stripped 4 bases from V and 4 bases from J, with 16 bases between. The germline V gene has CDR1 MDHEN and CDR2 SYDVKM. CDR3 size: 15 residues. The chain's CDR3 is CASSSTSGEVYGYTF. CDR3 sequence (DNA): TGTGCCAGCAGTTCCACGTCGGGGGAGGTCTATGGCTACACCTTC.